This is a list of T cell receptor beta chains from one sample in a study of T-cell reconstitution after alpha-beta-depleted transplantation in children. Each CDR3 protein is one row after TCRdb ran MiXCR on the PCR reads. Of about 100,000 distinct CDR3 sequences in the sample, approximately 8% were seen once. This sample comprised PBMCs, obtained before TCRalphabeta/CD19-depleted stem cell transplant. These receptors were obtained from a boy aged 2 to 10 with acute lymphoblastic leukemia, due to receive a stem cell transplant. The conserved cysteine and the conserved F or W are not part of the CDR3 here. D genes are given only for firm matches.

v_call d_call cdr3_aa
TRBV4-2 - ASSRYEGLNTEAF
TRBV6-4 TRBD2 ASSGRRGGPMAGRVPNTGELF
TRBV3-1 TRBD1 ASSPEGATLEADTQY
TRBV28 - ASSFRENGQY
TRBV10-1 - ASTEGQSTEAF
TRBV6-5 TRBD2 ASSLAGGRGTQY
TRBV20-1 TRBD1 SARPGGRQPQH
TRBV5-1 - ASSLEGGGTDTQY
TRBV5-1 - ASHSELAKNIQY
TRBV3-1 - ASSQGDGWGNIQY
TRBV6-1 - ASSEGLRGTDTQY
TRBV20-1 TRBD1 SVQGALGTVTQY
TRBV6-6 - ASSPGDEQY
TRBV20-1 - SAEGHNEQF
TRBV3-1 TRBD1 ASSQYGTGSFDTQY
TRBV20-1 - SASGGPGRDGYT
TRBV7-3 - ASSPRGAGETQY
TRBV5-1 TRBD2 ASSLAGGAYNEQF
TRBV20-1 TRBD2 SAAKSGGNNEQF
TRBV4-3 - ASSQDNTIMNTEAF
TRBV12-3/TRBV12-4 - ASSEGGSTDTQY
TRBV5-1 - ASSLSDTQY
TRBV4-2 TRBD2 ASSQEGGGGGAREQF
TRBV12-3/TRBV12-4 - ASSSGTSWDTQY
TRBV25-1 - ASSVGRTDKTPLH
TRBV7-9 - ASSLGREEQY
TRBV29-1 - SVDGGSPYNEQF
TRBV20-1 TRBD2 SATGGTSGAVGRQF
TRBV10-3 TRBD1 AISEGQGNQPQH
TRBV20-1 - SAMVSGGLTYEQY
TRBV6-1 - ASSEPGYEQY
TRBV4-2 - ASSQDEGGTQY
TRBV7-8 TRBD2 ASSPSRSGGATGELF
TRBV7-9 - ASSGQVGVDNEQF
TRBV20-1 TRBD1 SAAPTGTAGNTIY
TRBV10-3 TRBD2 AITSGGSTGELF
TRBV6-2/TRBV6-3 - ASSYTGRNEKLF
TRBV5-1 - ASSTRPRWEDGYT
TRBV3-1 TRBD2 AISLGGTETQY
TRBV24-1 TRBD2 ATSDRRPTSGGARDTQY
TRBV5-1 - ACSPDPKTGEQY
TRBV7-2 TRBD1 ASSRDRGTYNEQF
TRBV20-1 TRBD2 SASPGGAVNEQF
TRBV11-2 TRBD2 ASSCWTSEETQY
TRBV10-1 - ASSDPKGSYEQY
TRBV29-1 - SGIRGRFQETQY
TRBV28 - ASSSGQVPYEQY
TRBV28 - ASYVRWGTEAF
TRBV12-3/TRBV12-4 - ASSLYPNQPQH
TRBV6-2/TRBV6-3 - ASEGILYEQY
TRBV21-1 - ASSKPLGSPLPQY
TRBV7-9 - ASSLGRDTDYEQY
TRBV6-5 - ASSYLAVGNTEAF
TRBV11-2 TRBD2 ASSLTSGGPRERYEQY
TRBV20-1 TRBD1 SAAFAGGATEAF
TRBV5-1 - ASRLSADTQY
TRBV5-1 - ASSPDTYGYT
TRBV12-3/TRBV12-4 - ASRPTEIFEAF
TRBV4-2 - ASSQDGGVNEKLF